These 8 T cell receptor beta chains came from one sample sequenced in a study of cytotoxic CD8 clonotypes in ibrutinib-treated CLL. The protocol was immunoSEQ multiplex PCR, while the TCRdb copy is restricted to in-frame clones and leaves out a portion. The table lists under 200,000 clones, roughly 77% of them singletons, with about 2.1% in the top ten. This specimen consisted of PBMCs, obtained after 12 months of ibrutinib treatment. Source of these receptors: a human donor with chronic lymphocytic leukemia.

The chain links TRBV21-1 to TRBJ2-7; TRBD1, the table's D call, was not compared with the DNA. TRBV21-1 constitutes a pseudogene. The CDR3 covers 11 residues. CDR3 in DNA: TGTGCCAGCAGCAAACCGACAGGGCTTCACTTC. Its protein product is CASSKPTGLHF.

V is TRBV28 and J is TRBJ1-5; maybe TRBD1 (6 bases). The germline V and J ends were trimmed by 5 bases and 1 base, with 12 bases remaining between them. Germline values: CDR1 MDHEN, CDR2 SYDVKM. CDR3 length equals 15 residues. CDR3: CASSTPDRSNQPQHF. The CDR3 nucleotides are TGTGCCAGCAGTACACCGGACAGAAGCAATCAGCCCCAGCATTTT.

The chain links TRBV4-2 to TRBJ1-3, with TRBD1 matching 7 bases. The V gene's germline CDR1 is LGHNA and CDR2 YNFKEQ. V dropped 0 bases and J dropped 5; count of bases not matched to a gene: 7. This CDR3 is built from 16 residues. The CDR3 DNA reads TGTGCCAGCAGCCAAGATCCCGACAGGGATAGAAACACCATATATTTT. This sequence encodes CASSQDPDRDRNTIYF.

The chain combines TRBV28 with TRBJ1-2, with unresolved D. Germline loops: CDR1 MDHEN, CDR2 SYDVKM. CDR3 length equals 14 residues. Trimming pared 1 base from V and 8 bases from J, leaving 14 bases between. CDR3 coding DNA: TGTGCCAGCAGTTTATCGACGACCCATGGCGGCTACACCTTC. The encoded protein is CASSLSTTHGGYTF.

The chain is built from TRBV6-5 and TRBJ1-5; D perhaps matches TRBD1 (5 bases). The CDR3 is made up of 15 amino acids. Germline V gene lookup returns CDR1 MNHEY and CDR2 SVGAGI. Trimming took 4 bases from V and 4 from J, leaving 14 bases between them. DNA of the CDR3: TGTGCCAGCAGTTCCCAGGGTTTCAGAAATCAGCCCCAGCATTTT. It codes for CASSSQGFRNQPQHF.

This chain joins TRBV2 and TRBJ2-3, with 10 bases lining up with TRBD2. Trimming at V came to 6 bases and at J to 4 bases, leaving 7 bases not matched to a gene. The CDR3 is 15 residues long. The germline V gene has CDR1 SNHLY and CDR2 FYNNEI. The DNA for the CDR3 is TGTGCCAGCAGAACCCTAGCGGGGGTTTCAGATACGCAGTATTTT. This codes for CASRTLAGVSDTQYF.

The rearrangement uses TRBV5-4 and TRBJ2-7; 7 nucleotides match TRBD2. With V trimmed by 4 bases and J by 3 bases, 7 bases remained unmatched. CDR1 SGHNT and CDR2 YYREEE come from the germline V gene (reference sequence). This CDR3 has 14 residues. The CDR3 nucleotides are TGTGCCAGCAGCCCGGGGACTAATCTCTACGAGCAGTACTTC. Translation gives CASSPGTNLYEQYF.

The chain combines TRBV4-3 with TRBJ2-3; D call uncertain. Germline CDR1 LGHNA, CDR2 YSLEER. The CDR3 has 17 amino acids. V was cut by 0 bases and J by 3 bases, with 16 bases left in between. In DNA, the CDR3 is TGCGCCAGCAGCCAAGATTTAATAGGCAGGAATACAGATACGCAGTATTTT. The encoded protein is CASSQDLIGRNTDTQYF.